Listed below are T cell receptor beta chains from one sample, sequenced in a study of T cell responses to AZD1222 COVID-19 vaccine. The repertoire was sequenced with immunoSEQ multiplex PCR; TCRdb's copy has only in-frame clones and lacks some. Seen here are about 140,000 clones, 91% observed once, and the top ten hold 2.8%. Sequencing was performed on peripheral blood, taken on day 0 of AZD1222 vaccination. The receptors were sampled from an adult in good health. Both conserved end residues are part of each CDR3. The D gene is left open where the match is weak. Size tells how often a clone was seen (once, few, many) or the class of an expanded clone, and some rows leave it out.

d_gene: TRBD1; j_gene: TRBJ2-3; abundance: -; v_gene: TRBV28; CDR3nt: TGTGCCAGCCAGTCAGGGGGTTCAATGGATACGCAGTATTTT; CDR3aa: CASQSGGSMDTQYF
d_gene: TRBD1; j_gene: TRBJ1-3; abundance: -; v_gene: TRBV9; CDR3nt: TGTGCCAGCAGCGCGCACAGGGGTCTAATGCCCGGAAACACCATATATTTT; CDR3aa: CASSAHRGLMPGNTIYF
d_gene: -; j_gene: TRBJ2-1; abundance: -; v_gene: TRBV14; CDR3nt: TGTGCCAGCAGCCGGGACCTTAGGGGTCGGTCGTCTAATGAGCAGTTCTTC; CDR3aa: CASSRDLRGRSSNEQFF
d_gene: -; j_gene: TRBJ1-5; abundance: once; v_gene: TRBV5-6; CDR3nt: TGTGCCAGCAGCTTGATCGGGGGTGATCAGCCCCAGCATTTT; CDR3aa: CASSLIGGDQPQHF
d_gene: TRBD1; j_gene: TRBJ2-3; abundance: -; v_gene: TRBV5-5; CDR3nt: TGTGCCAGCAGCTTGGAGACAGGGTTAGATACGCAGTATTTT; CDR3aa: CASSLETGLDTQYF
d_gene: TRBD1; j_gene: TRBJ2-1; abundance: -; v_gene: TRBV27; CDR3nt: TGTGCCAGCAGTCCGAAGGGACAGGTACTTTACAATGAGCAGTTCTTC; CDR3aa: CASSPKGQVLYNEQFF
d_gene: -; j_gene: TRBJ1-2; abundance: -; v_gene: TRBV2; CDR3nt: TGTGCCAGCAGACAAGCCCACGCCGACTATGGCTACACCTTC; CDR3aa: CASRQAHADYGYTF
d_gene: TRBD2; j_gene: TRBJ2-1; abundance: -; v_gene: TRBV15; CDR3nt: TGTGCCACCAGCAGTGTGCTTAGAGCGGGGCTCTACAATGAGCAGTTCTTC; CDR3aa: CATSSVLRAGLYNEQFF
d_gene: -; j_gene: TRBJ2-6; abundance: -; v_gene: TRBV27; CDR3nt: TGTGCCACCCGAATGGGCTCTGGGGCCAACGTCCTGACTTTC; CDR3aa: CATRMGSGANVLTF
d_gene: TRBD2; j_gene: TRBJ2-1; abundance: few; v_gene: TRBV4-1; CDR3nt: TGCGCCAGCAGGCAGGGACTAGCGGGGGACAATGAGCAGTTCTTC; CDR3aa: CASRQGLAGDNEQFF
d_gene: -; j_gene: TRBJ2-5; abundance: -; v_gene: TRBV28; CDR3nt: TGTGCCAGCAGTTTCGATAGCGGAGGGCGGAAGACCCAGTACTTC; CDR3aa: CASSFDSGGRKTQYF
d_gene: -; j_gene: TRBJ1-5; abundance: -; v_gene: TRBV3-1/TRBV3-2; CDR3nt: TGTGCCAGCAGCCCTGGACAGCTTTATAGCAATCAGCCCCAGCATTTT; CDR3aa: CASSPGQLYSNQPQHF
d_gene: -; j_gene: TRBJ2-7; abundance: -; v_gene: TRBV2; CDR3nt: TGTGCCAGCAGTGTTCCGGGGGGCAACTACGAGCAGTACTTC; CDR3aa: CASSVPGGNYEQYF
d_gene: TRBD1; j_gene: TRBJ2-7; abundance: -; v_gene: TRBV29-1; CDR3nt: TGCAGCGTTGAAGATGGGACAGGAACCCCCCCCTACGAGCAGTACTTC; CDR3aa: CSVEDGTGTPPYEQYF
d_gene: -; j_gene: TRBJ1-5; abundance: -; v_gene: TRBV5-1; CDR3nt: TGCGCCAGCAGCTTGTTGGGGGAGGAAAATCAGCCCCAGCATTTT; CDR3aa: CASSLLGEENQPQHF
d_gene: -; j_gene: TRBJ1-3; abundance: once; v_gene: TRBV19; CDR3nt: TGTGCCAGTAGCCGGGGGCCCAGAAACACCATATATTTT; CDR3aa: CASSRGPRNTIYF
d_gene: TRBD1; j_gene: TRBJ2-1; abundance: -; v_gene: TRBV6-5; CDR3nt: TGTGCCAGCAGCTTCCGGACAGGACGGAATGAGCAGTTCTTC; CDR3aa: CASSFRTGRNEQFF
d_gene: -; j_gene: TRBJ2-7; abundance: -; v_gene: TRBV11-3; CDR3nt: TGTGCCAGCAGCCTCCGACCCCGGACCCACTACGAGCAGTACTTC; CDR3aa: CASSLRPRTHYEQYF
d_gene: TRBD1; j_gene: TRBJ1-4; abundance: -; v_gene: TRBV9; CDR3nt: TGTGCCAGCAGCGGGAGGACAGGGGAGGGAGAAAAACTGTTTTTT; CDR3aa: CASSGRTGEGEKLFF
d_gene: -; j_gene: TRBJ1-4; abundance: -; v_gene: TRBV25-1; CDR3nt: TGTGCCAGCAGTGGCGACGCAACTAATGAAAAACTGTTTTTT; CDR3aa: CASSGDATNEKLFF
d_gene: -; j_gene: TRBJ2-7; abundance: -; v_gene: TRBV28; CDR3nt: TGTGCCAGCCGGGCCTACCCGTATGAGCAGTACTTC; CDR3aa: CASRAYPYEQYF
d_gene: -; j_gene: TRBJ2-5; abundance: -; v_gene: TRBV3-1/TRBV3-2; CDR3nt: TGTGCCAGCAGCCAAGTAGGGGGGGGAGAGGGACGGCGAGAGACCCAGTACTTC; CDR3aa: CASSQVGGGEGRRETQYF
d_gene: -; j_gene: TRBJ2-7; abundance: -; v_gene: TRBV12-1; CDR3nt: TGTGCCAGCAGCCAAGGACAGGGGGGCCCTTCCTACGAGCAGTACTTC; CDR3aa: CASSQGQGGPSYEQYF
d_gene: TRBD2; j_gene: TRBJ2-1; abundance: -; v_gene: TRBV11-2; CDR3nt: TGTGCCAGCAGCCCCCCTAGCGGTTTCCCATGGGATGAGCAGTTCTTC; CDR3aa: CASSPPSGFPWDEQFF
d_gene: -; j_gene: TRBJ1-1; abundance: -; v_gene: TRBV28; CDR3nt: TGTGCCAGCAGTTCCCCACAGGGATGGAACACTGAAGCTTTCTTT; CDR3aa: CASSSPQGWNTEAFF
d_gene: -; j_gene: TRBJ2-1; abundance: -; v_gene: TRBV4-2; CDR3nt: TGTGCCAGCAGCCAAGTGACGGGGCCCTACAATGAGCAGTTCTTC; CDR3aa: CASSQVTGPYNEQFF
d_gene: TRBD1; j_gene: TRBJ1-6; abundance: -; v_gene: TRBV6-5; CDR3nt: TGTGCCACGAGACAGGGTAGCTCCTATAATTCACCCCTCCACTTT; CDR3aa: CATRQGSSYNSPLHF
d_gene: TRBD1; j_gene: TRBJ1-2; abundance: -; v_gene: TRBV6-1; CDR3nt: TGTGCCAGCAGTGAAGGGGACAGTGTCGGCTACACCTTC; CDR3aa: CASSEGDSVGYTF
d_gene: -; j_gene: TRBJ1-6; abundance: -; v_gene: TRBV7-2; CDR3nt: TGTGCCAGCAGGATCGACGGGACCGGGGGTGTCCACTTT; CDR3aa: CASRIDGTGGVHF
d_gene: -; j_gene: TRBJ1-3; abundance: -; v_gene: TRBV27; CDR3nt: TGTGCCAGCAGTCCCTCAACGGCCGGAAACACCATATATTTT; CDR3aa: CASSPSTAGNTIYF
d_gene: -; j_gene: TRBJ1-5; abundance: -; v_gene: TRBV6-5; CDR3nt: TGTGCCAGCAGTTACTCGATGGGGGGTGTTCAGCCCCAGCATTTT; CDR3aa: CASSYSMGGVQPQHF
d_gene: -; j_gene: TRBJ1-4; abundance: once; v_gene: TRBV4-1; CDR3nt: TGCGCCAGCAGCCAAGAACTAGGGTCGGTTGAAAAACTGTTTTTT; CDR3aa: CASSQELGSVEKLFF
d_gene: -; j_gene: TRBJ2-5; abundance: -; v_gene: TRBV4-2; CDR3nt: TGTGCCAGCAGCCAAAGCGGGCGGAGCGAAGAGACCCAGTACTTC; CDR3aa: CASSQSGRSEETQYF
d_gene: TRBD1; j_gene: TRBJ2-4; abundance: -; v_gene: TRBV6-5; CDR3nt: TGTGCCAGCAGAGGTACAGGGGCAGGAGAAAACATTCAGTACTTC; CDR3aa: CASRGTGAGENIQYF
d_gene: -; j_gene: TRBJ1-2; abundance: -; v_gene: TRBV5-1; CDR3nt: TGCGCCAGTAGGGGGGGAGACTATGGCTACACCTTC; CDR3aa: CASRGGDYGYTF
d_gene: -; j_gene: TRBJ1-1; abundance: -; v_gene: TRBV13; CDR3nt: TGTGCCAGCAGCTTAGTTCAGACAGGAGAAGCTTTCTTT; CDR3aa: CASSLVQTGEAFF
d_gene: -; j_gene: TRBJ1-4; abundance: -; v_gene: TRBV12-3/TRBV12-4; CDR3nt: TGTGCCAGCAGTTTGTCCCCAGATGAAAAACTGTTTTTT; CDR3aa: CASSLSPDEKLFF
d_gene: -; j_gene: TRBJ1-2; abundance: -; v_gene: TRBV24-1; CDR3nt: TGTGCCACCAGTGATTTGCTTGGCTATGGCTACACCTTC; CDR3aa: CATSDLLGYGYTF
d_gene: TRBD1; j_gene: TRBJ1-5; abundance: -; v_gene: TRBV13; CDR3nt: TGTGCCAGCAGTCCAACCCCGGACAGGCGGATGGAGCAGCCCCAGCATTTT; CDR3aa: CASSPTPDRRMEQPQHF
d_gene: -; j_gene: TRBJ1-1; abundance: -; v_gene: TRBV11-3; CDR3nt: TGTGCCAGCAGCCCCCCGGATCGTGAGAAAGCTTTCTTT; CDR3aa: CASSPPDREKAFF
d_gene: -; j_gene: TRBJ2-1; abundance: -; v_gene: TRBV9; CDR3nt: TGTGCCAGCAGCGTATCTGGCGGCCTGGCGTCGGATGAGCAGTTCTTC; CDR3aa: CASSVSGGLASDEQFF
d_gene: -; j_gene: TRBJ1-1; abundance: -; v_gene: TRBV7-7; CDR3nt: TGTGCCAGCAGTCGAGTTTTAGGCTATGAAGCTTTCTTT; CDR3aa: CASSRVLGYEAFF
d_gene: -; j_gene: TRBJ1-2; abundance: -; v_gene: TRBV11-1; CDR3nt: TGTGCCAGCAGCCGGAGGGCGGACTATGGCTACACCTTC; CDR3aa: CASSRRADYGYTF